The 13 T cell receptor beta chains listed next were all sequenced from one sample in a study of T cell responses to AZD1222 COVID-19 vaccine. Here immunoSEQ multiplex PCR was the method, and the copy in TCRdb shows in-frame clones only, minus some. The sample has about 200,000 clones, approximately 94% seen once. This specimen was peripheral blood, taken 28 days after the second dose of the MenACWY control vaccine. These receptors were collected from an adult who received the MenACWY meningococcal vaccine as a control.

The genes are TRBV6-5 and TRBJ1-1; D unclear. The CDR3 consists of 13 residues. Per germline, CDR1 MNHEY and CDR2 SVGAGI. The ends were cut back, 3 bases at V and 1 base at J, with 6 bases in the middle. The CDR3 DNA sequence: TGTGCCAGCAGTTATGAAAAGAACACTGAAGCTTTCTTT. Amino acid sequence: CASSYEKNTEAFF.

The rearrangement uses TRBV4-1 and TRBJ2-2; weak D call: TRBD2 (6 bases). CDR1 is MGHRA and CDR2 is YSYEKL in the germline V gene. V lost 1 base and J 4 bases, leaving 13 bases between the germline ends. The CDR3 is 16 amino acids. CDR3 coding DNA: TGCGCCAGCAGCCAAGTACGGGGGAGAGGCACCGGGGAGCTGTTTTTT. This encodes CASSQVRGRGTGELFF.

The chain couples TRBV3-1 (or the pseudogene TRBV3-2) to TRBJ2-1; D remains unclear. The CDR3 consists of 15 residues. CDR1 is LGHDT, CDR2 YNNKEL, per germline (reference sequence). Trimming took 8 bases from V and 1 from J, leaving 15 bases between them. CDR3 region: CASSQTTFSYNEQFF. Here the CDR3 DNA reads TGTGCCAGCTCCCAGACGACATTTTCCTACAATGAGCAGTTCTTC.

CDR3 in amino acids: CASGFSSGRGMVEQFF. CDR3 bases: TGTGCTAGTGGTTTCTCTAGCGGGAGAGGGATGGTTGAGCAGTTCTTC. The chain employs TRBV12-5 and TRBJ2-1; TRBD2 agrees at 10 bases. V lost 3 bases, J lost 9 bases, and 11 bases stayed unmatched. The CDR3 length is 16 residues. Germline CDR1 and CDR2: LGHNT and FRNRAP.

The chain uses TRBV9 and TRBJ2-1; TRBD2 might be the D (6 bases). The CDR3 spans 15 residues. Germline assignment: CDR1 SGDLS and CDR2 YYNGEE. V dropped 4 bases and J dropped 3 bases, with 14 bases sitting between them. CDR3 DNA sequence: TGTGCCAGCAGCCCAGCTAGCGCGCTCTACAATGAGCAGTTCTTC. Its protein product is CASSPASALYNEQFF.

This clone was seen a single time. The rearrangement joins TRBV27 to TRBJ2-3; D unresolved. Trimming stripped 2 bases from V and 3 bases from J, with 12 bases between. This CDR3 has 15 amino acids. Per the germline V gene, CDR1 is MNHEY and CDR2 is SMNVEV (reference sequence). CDR3 loop: CASSLDRDTTDTQYF. In DNA form, the CDR3 reads TGTGCCAGCAGTTTAGATAGGGATACGACAGATACGCAGTATTTT.

This clone showed up just a few times. The CDR3 is CASSIGQFNYGYTF. CDR3 in DNA: TGTGCCAGTAGTATTGGACAATTTAACTATGGCTACACCTTC. The chain has TRBV19 and TRBJ1-2, with D perhaps TRBD1 (5 bases). Germline assignment: CDR1 LNHDA and CDR2 SQIVND (reference sequence). V was trimmed by 3 bases and J by 1 base, leaving 9 bases between them. The length of the CDR3 is 14 residues.

This rearrangement joins TRBV27 to TRBJ2-1; 9 positions agree with TRBD2. The germline V gene has CDR1 MNHEY and CDR2 SMNVEV (reference sequence). Trimming took 4 bases from V and 3 from J; bases not matched to a gene: 4. The length of the CDR3 is 15 residues. The CDR3 protein is CASSSTSGIYNEQFF. In DNA, the CDR3 is TGTGCCAGCAGTTCGACTAGCGGAATCTACAATGAGCAGTTCTTC.

The gene calls are TRBV19 and TRBJ1-3; the D is unclear. CDR3 length: 13 amino acids. The germline gives CDR1 LNHDA, CDR2 SQIVND (reference sequence). Trimming took 7 bases from V and 4 from J, leaving 11 bases between them. As DNA, the CDR3 is TGTGCCAGTACCCGAGGTCCCGGAAACACCATATATTTT. Residues: CASTRGPGNTIYF.

The rearrangement joins TRBV6-2 or TRBV6-3 to TRBJ2-1; no reliable D call. The CDR3 length is 12 residues. In germline, CDR1 is MNHEY, CDR2 SVGEGT. V was pared by 2 bases and J by 7 bases, with 6 bases between. CDR3 amino acids: CASSYGVNEQFF. Written as DNA, the CDR3 is TGTGCCAGCAGTTACGGCGTGAATGAGCAGTTCTTC.

This sequence joins TRBV2 and TRBJ2-7; D is undetermined. The V end lost 6 bases, the J end lost 5 bases, and 20 bases lay between the germline ends. There are 15 residues in the CDR3. Germline loops: CDR1 SNHLY, CDR2 FYNNEI. CDR3 in amino acids: CASSVGPVVGNEQYF. CDR3 bases: TGTGCCAGCAGCGTGGGCCCCGTCGTTGGGAACGAGCAGTACTTC.

This clone has a single count. This sequence joins TRBV5-1 and TRBJ2-1, with TRBD1 identical over 8 bases. CDR3 length equals 17 residues. V lost 1 base, J lost 6 bases, and 12 bases stayed unmatched. The germline V gene has CDR1 SGHRS and CDR2 YFSETQ. The CDR3: CASSLLTGVELGNEQFF. CDR3 bases: TGCGCCAGCAGCTTGTTGACAGGGGTCGAACTGGGCAATGAGCAGTTCTTC.

This rearrangement joins TRBV30 to TRBJ2-2; 13 nucleotides match TRBD2. After removal of 2 bases from V and 6 bases from J, the junction contained 3 bases not matched to a gene. CDR1 is GTSNPN and CDR2 is SVGIG in the germline V gene (reference sequence). CDR3 length: 15 residues. The CDR3 DNA is TGTGCCTGGAGTCGGACTAGCGGGAGCCCCGGGGAGCTGTTTTTT. This sequence encodes CAWSRTSGSPGELFF. The full variable domain, completed using reference TRBV30 and TRBJ2-2, is SQTIHQWPATLVQPVGSPLSLECTVEGTSNPNLYWYRQAAGRGLQLLFYSVGIGQISSEVPQNLSASRPQDRQFILSSKKLLLSDSGFYLCAWSRTSGSPGELFFGEGSRLTVL.